This passage covers 18 T cell receptor beta chains from one sample sequenced in a study of cytomegalovirus exposure and HLA in healthy donors. PCR involved 60 Vbeta and 13 Jbeta primers. Using immunoSEQ multiplex PCR, the repertoire was profiled, and TCRdb retains in-frame clones only, with some absent. The table lists around 150,000 clones, around four fifths of them singletons. Sequences were obtained from PBMCs. Every receptor here comes from a woman aged 30 to 39 in good health and CMV-seronegative.

This chain uses TRBV9 with TRBJ1-2; D perhaps matches TRBD1 (5 bases). Trimming pared 0 bases from V and 2 bases from J, leaving 8 bases between. In germline, CDR1 is SGDLS, CDR2 YYNGEE. The CDR3 consists of 14 residues. CDR3 DNA sequence: TGTGCCAGCAGCGTAGATCGGGGGAACTATGGCTACACCTTC. It is translated as CASSVDRGNYGYTF.

The chain is built from TRBV7-9 and TRBJ1-3; 7 bases fit TRBD1. The CDR3 totals 16 residues. Trimming took 5 bases from V and 0 from J; bases not matched to a gene: 7. Germline loops: CDR1 SEHNR, CDR2 FQNEAQ (reference sequence). CDR3: CASSRDSPSSGNTIYF. Written as DNA, the CDR3 is TGTGCCAGCAGCCGGGACAGTCCTAGCTCTGGAAACACCATATATTTT.

V gene TRBV6-1 combines with J gene TRBJ2-2; 8 positions match TRBD1. V gave up 5 bases and J gave up 7 bases; unmatched junction bases: 6. The germline V gene encodes CDR1 MNHNS and CDR2 SASEGT. The CDR3 spans 14 residues. CDR3: CASSTDRAGGELFF. As DNA, the CDR3 is TGTGCCAGCAGTACGGACAGGGCAGGCGGGGAGCTGTTTTTT.

The V and J genes are TRBV19 and TRBJ2-7; 8 bases align to TRBD2. CDR1 is LNHDA and CDR2 is SQIVND in the germline V gene (reference sequence). The CDR3 extends over 15 amino acids. V was clipped by 3 bases and J by 3 bases; unmatched bases: 7. The chain's CDR3 is CASSIVIGTSYEQYF. The CDR3 bases are TGTGCCAGTAGTATCGTGATTGGGACTAGCTACGAGCAGTACTTC.

The chain uses TRBV2 and TRBJ2-2, with D perhaps matching TRBD2 (6 bases). Germline-derived CDR1 and CDR2 are SNHLY and FYNNEI. The CDR3 consists of 15 residues. V dropped 3 bases and J dropped 6 bases, with 14 bases sitting between them. The CDR3 protein is CASSEAGRGAGELFF. DNA for the CDR3: TGTGCCAGCAGTGAGGCCGGGCGGGGCGCCGGGGAGCTGTTTTTT. Full variable domain (outside the CDR3, taken from reference TRBV2 and TRBJ2-2): EPEVTQTPSHQVTQMGQEVILRCVPISNHLYFYWYRQILGQKVEFLVSFYNNEISEKSEIFDDQFSVERPDGSNFTLKIRSTKLEDSAMYFCASSEAGRGAGELFFGEGSRLTVL.

The chain employs TRBV30 and TRBJ2-5; possibly TRBD2 for D (6 bases). In germline, CDR1 is GTSNPN, CDR2 SVGIG (reference sequence). The V end lost 3 bases, the J end lost 2 bases, and 16 bases lay between the germline ends. This CDR3 contains 15 residues. The CDR3 here is CAWRDPGLKQETQYF. The CDR3 nucleotides are TGTGCCTGGAGGGACCCGGGACTTAAACAAGAGACCCAGTACTTC.

The J gene is TRBJ2-4, the V gene TRBV5-3; weak D call: TRBD2 (6 bases). TRBV5-3 falls under the ORF class, with uncertain function. The CDR3 runs 18 residues. V lost 6 bases to trimming and J lost 2 bases, with 24 bases between them. CDR3 DNA: TGTGCCAGAAACTTTGGATCGGGGAGGTTGATAACCAAAAACATTCAGTACTTC. Protein: CARNFGSGRLITKNIQYF.

V and J are TRBV19 and TRBJ1-2, with 9 bases aligning to TRBD1. Germline loops: CDR1 LNHDA, CDR2 SQIVND (reference sequence). The V segment lost 2 bases and the J segment 2 bases; nucleotides outside the gene matches: 3. This CDR3 has 15 amino acids. CDR3 coding DNA: TGTGCCAGTAGTATAACGGGGACAGGGAACTATGGCTACACCTTC. As protein: CASSITGTGNYGYTF. The whole variable domain, remainder taken from reference TRBV19 and TRBJ1-2, is DGGITQSPKYLFRKEGQNVTLSCEQNLNHDAMYWYRQDPGQGLRLIYYSQIVNDFQKGDIAEGYSVSREKKESFPLTVTSAQKNPTAFYLCASSITGTGNYGYTFGSGTRLTVV.

CDR3 nucleotide sequence: TGTGCCATCGTTGAACCGGGACAGGGCCGTAGGCAGCCCCAGCATTTT. It codes for CAIVEPGQGRRQPQHF. The chain recombines TRBV10-3 with TRBJ1-5; 9 nucleotides match TRBD1. The CDR3 loop spans 16 amino acids. With 8 bases clipped from V and 7 bases from J, the junction kept 15 bases outside the gene matches. From germline, CDR1 is ENHRY and CDR2 SYGVKD.

The gene calls are TRBV19 and TRBJ2-7; 9 bases agree with TRBD1. Germline assignment: CDR1 LNHDA and CDR2 SQIVND (reference sequence). The ends lost 3 bases at V and 3 bases at J; junction bases unmatched: 6. The CDR3 contains 15 residues. In DNA form, the CDR3 reads TGTGCCAGTAGTATCAAGGGACAGGGCTTCTACGAGCAGTACTTC. This gives the protein CASSIKGQGFYEQYF.

The chain carries TRBV19 and TRBJ2-7, with 7 bases aligning to TRBD1. Trimming cost V 1 base and J 2 bases; bases outside gene matches: 5. Germline-derived CDR1 and CDR2 are LNHDA and SQIVND (reference sequence). The CDR3 runs 15 residues. CDR3 bases: TGTGCCAGTAGTATAGTGTTTCAGGGGGCCTACGAGCAGTACTTC. It codes for CASSIVFQGAYEQYF.

Only one count was recorded for this clone. This chain connects TRBV18 to TRBJ1-1; TRBD1 aligns across 7 bases. Germline V CDR1 and CDR2: KGHSH, LQKENI. Losses at the gene ends were 5 bases for V and 0 bases for J; bases not matched to a gene: 3. The CDR3 has 14 amino acids. The CDR3 bases are TGTGCCAGCTCATCGGGACAGTTGAACACTGAAGCTTTCTTT. Translated: CASSSGQLNTEAFF.

The chain recombines TRBV5-1 with TRBJ2-5; D perhaps matches TRBD2 (5 bases). This CDR3 is built from 17 residues. The germline CDR1 and CDR2 sequences are SGHRS and YFSETQ. The V and J ends lost 0 bases and 2 bases respectively, with 17 bases between them. In nucleotides, the CDR3 is TGCGCCAGCAGCTTGGGGTCGGGGTTTGGGCAGCAAGAGACCCAGTACTTC. Translated: CASSLGSGFGQQETQYF.

The chain couples TRBV4-1 to TRBJ1-1; TRBD1 matches 8 bases. Germline values: CDR1 MGHRA, CDR2 YSYEKL. The CDR3 contains 16 residues. The J segment lost 1 base and the V segment lost 1 base, leaving 5 bases of the junction unmatched. The DNA of the CDR3 is TGCGCCAGCAGCCAAGGGACAGGGCAAGGGAACACTGAAGCTTTCTTT. It yields the protein CASSQGTGQGNTEAFF.

This clone was observed a few times. The chain recombines TRBV6-6 with TRBJ2-3; perhaps TRBD1 as D (6 bases). Per the germline V gene, CDR1 is MNHNY and CDR2 is SVGAGI (reference sequence). The CDR3 contains 13 residues. V lost 2 bases, J lost 6 bases, and 9 bases lay in between. CDR3 DNA: TGTGCCAGCAGTTACAAAGGGGGTGATACGCAGTATTTT. Encoded protein: CASSYKGGDTQYF.

The chain links TRBV28 to TRBJ1-5; D possibly corresponds to TRBD1 (6 bases). The CDR3 is 16 amino acids. V was trimmed by 5 bases and J by 5 bases, leaving 19 bases between them. The germline V gene encodes CDR1 MDHEN and CDR2 SYDVKM. The DNA of the CDR3 is TGTGCCAGCAGTCCCACCGGGACAACGCCGGATCAGCCCCAGCATTTT. This codes for CASSPTGTTPDQPQHF.

The V gene is TRBV5-1, the J gene TRBJ1-1; 8 bases agree with TRBD1. Losses at the gene ends were 3 bases for V and 1 base for J; bases not matched to a gene: 2. The germline V gene encodes CDR1 SGHRS and CDR2 YFSETQ. The length of the CDR3 is 14 residues. The CDR3 sequence: CASSYGQGNTEAFF. The CDR3 bases are TGCGCCAGCAGCTATGGACAGGGGAACACTGAAGCTTTCTTT.

The J gene is TRBJ2-1, the V gene TRBV5-1; TRBD2 might be the D (7 bases). The CDR3 is 12 amino acids. Deletions cut 9 bases from V and 8 bases from J, with 15 bases between. CDR1 and CDR2 from the germline V gene are SGHRS and YFSETQ. CDR3 loop: CATKGGGHEQFF. CDR3 nucleotides: TGCGCCACCAAAGGGGGGGGGCATGAGCAGTTCTTC.